The following is a T cell receptor (beta chain) sequence with its context. Its target is unknown. The sample originates from a study of vaccination and CD4 T cells after COVID-19. Study-wide background: The post-COVID samples were taken a median roughly 96 days after diagnosis, anywhere from 35 to 161.

Regarding the study as a whole: There was no significant change from about 22 to 38 median reactive clonotypes.

Cultured CD4+ T-cell DNA underwent Oncomine TCR Beta short-read sequencing. TCRdb re-analysed the PCR reads in MiXCR, keeping a single row per CDR3 protein. The sample has thousands of distinct CDR3 sequences; 55% to 65% are singletons. Regarding treatment: approximately 10-day PBMC culture with coronavirus spike peptide pools or control peptides (ViraFEST assay). Material: CD4+ T cells from blood, cultured in vitro. This sequence was found in a human donor who had recovered from COVID-19.

The DNA of the CDR3 is TGTGCCAGCAGTTACGACCCTTCCCCTGTTAGTTGGTTGAACACTGAAGCTTTCTTT. Its translation is CASSYDPSPVSWLNTEAFF. The chain is built from TRBV6-2 or TRBV6-3 and TRBJ1-1; D is unclear. The V and J ends lost 2 bases and 0 bases respectively, with 22 bases between them. This CDR3 comprises 19 residues. Germline lookup yields CDR1 MNHEY and CDR2 SVGEGT.